This T cell receptor (beta chain) was observed in a study of beta chain bispecific antibodies for T cell cancers (dated by TCRdb to the early 2020s). Context from the whole study: Healthy donor T cells were cocultured with T cell leukemia lines and bispecific antibodies, and TRBV sequencing of the surviving cells was then used to measure how much each TRBV family was depleted. Surface TRBV12 (TRBV12-3) was expressed by Jurkat cells, and surface TRBV5-5 was expressed by HPB-ALL cells.

Study-wide conclusions, independent of this receptor: Each sequenced sample mixed leukemia cell line cells with normal T cells, and most targeted TRBV signal came from the leukemia cells rather than normal T cells. Cross-reactivity of the anti-TRBV5-5 antibody with TRBV5-6 was attributed to high sequence similarity between the two genes.

On this clonotype: Its target antigen remains unknown. Base-call qualities are not available, and no considerably larger clone is one nucleotide away.

The germline V gene sets CDR1 to SGHRS and CDR2 to YFSETQ. Here V drops 4 bases and J drops 6 bases, and the junction holds 12 bases not matched to any gene. The CDR3 spans 15 residues, from the cysteine through the phenylalanine. The read is trimmed to its CDR3 DNA, 45 bases read in frame from base 1. The libraries included unique molecular identifier barcodes, and the barcodes were used to quantify clonotypes. Qiagen AllPrep DNA/RNA Micro kits were used to isolate total RNA, and an Agilent TapeStation was used to check RNA quality. TCR beta libraries were built by 5' RACE: cDNA synthesis followed by two PCR steps using TCR beta constant-region gene-specific primers. TCR beta libraries were sequenced on an Illumina MiSeq platform. The authors' pipeline ran thus. Reads were processed with MIGEC, MiXCR and VDJtools. Clonotype frequency was computed as the clonotype's share of unique molecular identifiers among all unique molecular identifiers in the sample. Nonfunctional TRBV genes classified in IMGT as pseudogenes or open reading frames, such as TRBV1, TRBV12-1 and TRBV21, were excluded. TCRdb itself trimmed the public reads at Q25 with fastp, ran MiXCR and retained productive beta chains. Merged by CDR3 protein, the rows form single entries marked with the most common genes and DNA. The V and J calls come from TCRdb's annotation, not from the publication. The sample yields tens of thousands of distinct CDR3 sequences; approximately 2.5% were counted once. Approximately 30% of the sample is in the top ten clones.

T cells were expanded from blood mononuclear cells for two to three days with either the anti-CD3 antibody OKT3 or CD3/CD28 Dynabeads. The culture conditions for expanded T cells were RPMI 1640 plus 10% fetal bovine serum, recombinant human IL-2 (about 100 IU/ml) and IL-7 (roughly 5.5 ng/ml). For cocultures, approximately 5 x 10^4 normal T cells were combined with approximately 5 x 10^4 target cells and bispecific antibody in roughly 100 ul and incubated for about 16 hours at 37 degrees C. Each bispecific antibody was composed of two single-chain variable fragments, which were expressed in a single-chain diabody format with a His tag. The effector T cells were obtained from healthy human donors, with peripheral blood mononuclear cells isolated from leukapheresis samples by Ficoll density gradient centrifugation.

This receptor chain uses TRBV5-1 and TRBJ2-7, with 8 junctional bases fitting TRBD1. Source material: healthy donor T cells cultured with leukemia cells. This receptor was obtained from a human donor in good health. Some clones in this sample may be carry-over from other donors' samples. The encoded CDR3 is CASSVYGQGNGEQYF. The base sequence is TGCGCCAGCAGCGTTTACGGACAGGGAAACGGCGAGCAGTACTTC.